These 21 T cell receptor beta chains share one sample of origin, sequenced in a study of control samples from healthy donors and cancer patients. The protocol was immunoSEQ multiplex PCR, while the TCRdb copy is restricted to in-frame clones and leaves out a portion. The data contain approximately 89,000 clones, about 89% of them singletons. The specimen sequenced was blood. All receptors come from a man aged 50 to 60 in good health.

The chain is built from TRBV24-1 and TRBJ1-1, with D perhaps matching TRBD1 (6 bases). Germline CDR1 reads KGHDR; CDR2 reads SFDVKD. The V end lost 7 bases, the J end lost 5 bases, and 13 bases lay between the germline ends. The CDR3 has 13 residues. The DNA of the CDR3 is TGTGCCACCAGCAGGGGAGCGGGAACTGAAGCTTTCTTT. Encoded protein: CATSRGAGTEAFF.

The chain couples TRBV24-1 to TRBJ1-1; D possibly corresponds to TRBD1 (6 bases). Trimming shortened V by 4 bases and J by 1 base, and 18 bases separated the two germline ends. The CDR3 runs to 17 residues. Germline-derived CDR1 and CDR2 are KGHDR and SFDVKD. The CDR3 sequence: CATSDQGGTTKNTEAFF. The CDR3 nucleotides read TGTGCCACCAGTGACCAAGGAGGGACAACTAAGAACACTGAAGCTTTCTTT.

The CDR3, as DNA: TGTGCCAGCAGTTACTCGTTGGGGGGCTACAATGAGCAGTTCTTC. Residues: CASSYSLGGYNEQFF. This chain uses TRBV6-6 with TRBJ2-1, with D possibly being TRBD2 (6 bases). CDR1 is MNHNY and CDR2 is SVGAGI in the germline V gene (reference sequence). The CDR3 is 15 amino acids. V lost 0 bases, J lost 3 bases, and 9 bases lay in between.

The chain employs TRBV7-2 and TRBJ1-5; 7 nucleotides agree with TRBD1. The CDR3 spans 13 residues. Germline lookup yields CDR1 SGHTA and CDR2 FQGNSA. The junction had 2 bases not matched to a gene; V was cut back by 5 bases and J by 4 bases. Here the CDR3 DNA reads TGTGCCAGCAGCCGGGACAGTAATCAGCCCCAGCATTTT. Its translation: CASSRDSNQPQHF.

The chain has TRBV9 and TRBJ2-5, with a possible D match to TRBD1 (6 bases). The CDR3 sequence is 14 residues long. CDR1 is SGDLS, CDR2 YYNGEE, per germline. Trimming removed 4 bases at V and 5 bases at J, with 15 bases between. The CDR3 DNA reads TGTGCCAGCAGCCGACAAGGGGGTGAGGAGACCCAGTACTTC. Protein sequence: CASSRQGGEETQYF.

This clone has just a few counts. J is TRBJ2-7 and V is TRBV4-1; D tentatively reads TRBD1 or TRBD2 (6 bases each). V gave up 1 base and J gave up 3 bases, with 19 bases separating them. CDR3 length: 17 residues. Per the germline V gene, CDR1 is MGHRA and CDR2 is YSYEKL. Written as DNA, the CDR3 is TGCGCCAGCAGCCAAGTGGGGGGCGGGAAACCCATCTACGAGCAGTACTTC. This gives the protein CASSQVGGGKPIYEQYF.

The chain carries TRBV28 and TRBJ1-2, with D tentatively TRBD1 (6 bases). CDR1 is MDHEN and CDR2 is SYDVKM in the germline V gene. V was pared by 6 bases and J by 5 bases, with 10 bases between. The CDR3 contains 12 residues. CDR3: CASRGGGYGYTF. CDR3 in DNA: TGTGCCAGCAGAGGGGGGGGATATGGCTACACCTTC.

V is TRBV2 and J is TRBJ2-7, with a weak D call TRBD2 (6 bases). The ends were cut back, 7 bases at V and 2 bases at J, with 12 bases in the middle. The CDR3 runs 13 residues. Germline CDR1 is SNHLY and CDR2 is FYNNEI. This CDR3 is CASKERVAYEQYF. The DNA for the CDR3 is TGTGCCAGCAAGGAGCGGGTCGCCTACGAGCAGTACTTC.

The chain recombines TRBV7-2 with TRBJ2-7; D gene unclear. CDR3 length equals 11 residues. The V gene's germline CDR1 is SGHTA and CDR2 FQGNSA. V lost 2 bases and J 3 bases, leaving 2 bases between the germline ends. Written as DNA, the CDR3 is TGTGCCAGCAGCTTATACTACGAGCAGTACTTC. Translated: CASSLYYEQYF.

V gene TRBV18 combines with J gene TRBJ1-5; 7 positions match TRBD1. Per the germline V gene, CDR1 is KGHSH and CDR2 is LQKENI. V was pared by 3 bases and J by 4 bases, with 3 bases of the junction left unmatched. The CDR3 spans 14 residues. In DNA form, the CDR3 reads TGTGCCAGCTCACCCTCGACAGGGAATCAGCCCCAGCATTTT. Translating it yields CASSPSTGNQPQHF.

The genes are TRBV15 and TRBJ1-5, with TRBD1 identical over 11 bases. There are 15 residues in the CDR3. Per the germline V gene, CDR1 is LNHNV and CDR2 is YYDKDF (reference sequence). V was clipped by 6 bases and J by 7 bases; unmatched bases: 8. The CDR3 protein is CATRFGQGANQPQHF. DNA for the CDR3: TGTGCCACCAGATTTGGACAGGGGGCGAACCAGCCCCAGCATTTT.

The chain joins TRBV6-5 to TRBJ1-3, with D hard to call. The CDR3 runs 14 residues. Trimming took off 5 bases at V and 0 bases at J, with 8 bases between the two ends. The germline CDR1 and CDR2 sequences are MNHEY and SVGAGI. The DNA for the CDR3 is TGTGCCAGCAGTCGAGACATCTCTGGAAACACCATATATTTT. Protein product: CASSRDISGNTIYF.

This chain links TRBV4-1 with TRBJ2-7, with D possibly matching TRBD1 (5 bases). Germline values: CDR1 MGHRA, CDR2 YSYEKL. This CDR3 has 14 amino acids. Between the trimmed V and J ends, which lost 4 bases and 3 bases, there was a span of 13 bases. The CDR3: CASSLGAGLYEQYF. Written as DNA, the CDR3 is TGCGCCAGCAGCCTTGGTGCAGGGCTCTACGAGCAGTACTTC.

The CDR3 DNA reads as TGTGCCTGGAGTGTCTCAGGGATGGGCGAGCAGTACGTC. Its protein is CAWSVSGMGEQYV. The rearrangement joins TRBV30 to TRBJ2-7; D possibly corresponds to TRBD1 (5 bases). Germline lookup yields CDR1 GTSNPN and CDR2 SVGIG (reference sequence). The V and J ends lost 0 bases and 6 bases respectively, with 12 bases between them. The CDR3 is 13 amino acids.

This sequence joins TRBV10-3 and TRBJ2-3, with TRBD2 matching 7 bases. Germline-derived CDR1 and CDR2 are ENHRY and SYGVKD. Trimming removed 2 bases from V and 4 bases from J; junction bases left unmatched: 3. This CDR3 spans 14 amino acids. CDR3 in DNA: TGTGCCATCAGTGAGCGGGGGGACTCAGATACGCAGTATTTT. Translation gives CAISERGDSDTQYF.

The J gene is TRBJ2-7, the V gene TRBV2, with D hard to call. This CDR3 is built from 14 residues. V shed 6 bases and J shed 0 bases, with 12 bases lying between them. Germline V lookup: CDR1 SNHLY, CDR2 FYNNEI. CDR3 in amino acids: CASSAQKSSYEQYV. Written as DNA, the CDR3 is TGTGCCAGCAGCGCCCAGAAAAGCTCCTACGAGCAGTACGTC.

The V and J genes are TRBV24-1 and TRBJ2-5, with 11 bases aligning to TRBD2. Unmatched junction bases numbered 7, after V lost 3 bases and J lost 2 bases. Germline V lookup: CDR1 KGHDR, CDR2 SFDVKD. The CDR3 runs 17 residues. As DNA, the CDR3 is TGTGCCACCAGTGATGCTCCTGGGACTAGCGGACAAGAGACCCAGTACTTC. It is translated as CATSDAPGTSGQETQYF.

The rearrangement links TRBV21-1 to TRBJ2-7. TRBV21-1 is given as a pseudogene. This CDR3 comprises 13 residues. In DNA, the CDR3 is TGTGCCAGCAGCAATGGCGAACCCTACGAGCAGTACGTC. Its translation: CASSNGEPYEQYV.

The V and J genes are TRBV5-5 and TRBJ2-6; D not certain. The CDR3 sequence is 16 residues long. Germline V gives CDR1 SGHKS, CDR2 YYEKEE (reference sequence). With 2 bases removed from V and 4 bases from J, the gap between germline ends came to 13 bases. In DNA form, the CDR3 reads TGTGCCAGCAGCTTATCGGGCAGTTCAGGGGCCAACGTCCTGACTTTC. It encodes CASSLSGSSGANVLTF. Complete variable domain (other parts from reference TRBV5-5 and TRBJ2-6): DAGVTQSPTHLIKTRGQQVTLRCSPISGHKSVSWYQQVLGQGPQFIFQYYEKEERGRGNFPDRFSARQFPNYSSELNVNALLLGDSALYLCASSLSGSSGANVLTFGAGSRLTVL.

The chain uses TRBV3-1 (or the pseudogene TRBV3-2) and TRBJ1-2; a possible D gene is TRBD1 (5 bases). This CDR3 is 14 amino acids long. The V and J ends lost 4 bases and 4 bases respectively, with 13 bases between them. Germline-derived CDR1 and CDR2 are LGHDT and YNNKEL (reference sequence). This CDR3 is CASSPQGGSYGYTF. The CDR3 DNA follows: TGTGCCAGCAGCCCTCAGGGAGGGTCCTATGGCTACACCTTC.

The genes are TRBV7-2 and TRBJ1-1; TRBD1 might be the D (6 bases). Between the trimmed V and J ends, which lost 6 bases and 1 base, there was a span of 12 bases. The germline V gene encodes CDR1 SGHTA and CDR2 FQGNSA. The CDR3 is made up of 14 amino acids. CDR3 sequence (DNA): TGTGCCAGCAGTCTAACGGACAGGAACACTGAAGCTTTCTTT. Encoded protein: CASSLTDRNTEAFF.